This TCR beta chain stems from a study of T cell repertoires in MIS-A myocarditis. Using immunoSEQ multiplex PCR, the repertoire was profiled, and TCRdb retains in-frame clones only, with some absent. The table has 10,000 to 12,000 clones, approximately 80% seen once. From germline, CDR1 is MRHNA and CDR2 SNTAGT. With 0 bases removed from V and 8 bases from J, the gap between germline ends came to 11 bases. This CDR3 has 14 amino acids. The chain joins TRBV6-4 to TRBJ2-1; perhaps TRBD1 as D (5 bases). This clonotype was sampled from a man aged 18 to 29 with fulminant myocarditis from multisystem inflammatory syndrome in adults (MIS-A) after COVID-19. The sample taken for sequencing was right ventricle heart tissue obtained at autopsy. Here the CDR3 reads CASSDSGEGDEQFF. CDR3 bases: TGTGCCAGCAGTGACTCGGGTGAAGGGGATGAGCAGTTCTTC.